The subject of this entry is one TCR beta chain. Starting material for RNA and DNA co-extraction consisted of about 17-31 mg of unsorted bulk tissue. The entry originates in a study of tumor-infiltrating lymphocytes in primary liver carcinoma. The overall study: Patients comprised men and women whose ages fell between 30 and 69 years.

TCR beta cDNA was reverse-transcribed from roughly 520 ng of total RNA. The reaction used a constant-region primer and ProtoScript II reverse transcriptase. ARM-PCR, slightly modified, supplied the TCR beta libraries through three nested multiplex PCR rounds. In TCRdb, the multiplex PCR reads were re-called with MiXCR into one record per CDR3 protein. The profile shows about 100,000 distinct CDR3 sequences, around two thirds of them singletons. The sequencing sample was made of liver tumor tissue from sampling region 2. Subset noted: tumor region T2, inferior pole. The sequence was obtained from a woman aged 55-75 years with primary liver carcinoma and hepatitis B virus infection.

Here the CDR3 DNA reads TGCGCCAGCAGCCACACCACGTGGGGGAATAGCAATCAGCCCCAGCATTTT. This codes for CASSHTTWGNSNQPQHF. The chain recombines TRBV4-1 with TRBJ1-5; D perhaps matches TRBD1 (5 bases). Germline V lookup: CDR1 MGHRA, CDR2 YSYEKL. The CDR3 has 17 residues. The V gene lost 3 bases and the J gene lost 0 bases, with 15 bases spanning the gap.